Following are 12 T cell receptor beta chains from one sample sequenced in a study of CD4+ T cells in melanoma. Here immunoSEQ multiplex PCR was the method, and the copy in TCRdb shows in-frame clones only, minus some. Of about 54,000 clones in the sample, over 60% were seen once. Sequencing was performed on tumor tissue. All receptors derive from a human donor with melanoma.

The rearrangement joins TRBV20-1 to TRBJ2-7, with D unclear. V was cut by 3 bases and J by 0 bases, with 3 bases left in between. CDR3 size: 11 residues. CDR1 is DFQATT, CDR2 SNEGSKA, per germline (reference sequence). The DNA for the CDR3 is TGCAGTGCTAGTATCTCCTACGAGCAGTACTTC. Encoded protein: CSASISYEQYF.

This clone came up a few times. Mismatch with germline at one junction end may stem from a read error. The V and J genes are TRBV7-9 and TRBJ1-2; D may be TRBD1 (5 bases). Germline loops: CDR1 SEHNR, CDR2 FQNEAQ (reference sequence). The CDR3 spans 13 residues. The CDR3 nucleotides read TGCGCCAGCAGCTGGCAGGGATGGGATGGCTACACCTTC. It specifies CASSWQGWDGYTF.

The rearrangement joins TRBV7-9 to TRBJ1-1, with a weak D call TRBD1 (6 bases). The V gene's germline CDR1 is SEHNR and CDR2 FQNEAQ (reference sequence). The CDR3 is 12 residues long. The V end lost 5 bases, the J end lost 4 bases, and 8 bases lay between the germline ends. The CDR3 nucleotides read TGTGCCAGCAGCCGAGGGGGCACTGAAGCTTTCTTT. The encoded protein is CASSRGGTEAFF.

The chain employs TRBV5-4 and TRBJ2-5, with 9 nucleotides matching TRBD1. The V gene's germline CDR1 is SGHNT and CDR2 YYREEE (reference sequence). With 4 bases clipped from V and 5 bases from J, the junction kept 9 bases outside the gene matches. The CDR3 extends over 15 amino acids. CDR3 residues: CASSEGTGLTETQYF. The CDR3 region has the DNA TGTGCCAGCAGCGAAGGGACAGGGCTTACGGAGACCCAGTACTTC.

This rearrangement joins TRBV7-3 to TRBJ2-3; 9 nucleotides agree with TRBD1. The J segment lost 5 bases and the V segment lost 2 bases, leaving 2 bases of the junction unmatched. Germline V CDR1 and CDR2: SGHTA, FQGTGA. CDR3 length: 14 amino acids. The CDR3 here is CASSLEGQGDTQYF. DNA of the CDR3: TGTGCCAGCAGCTTAGAGGGACAGGGAGATACGCAGTATTTT.

The chain employs TRBV2 and TRBJ1-2; 9 nucleotides line up with TRBD1. CDR3 size: 14 residues. Trimming removed 5 bases from V and 4 bases from J; junction bases left unmatched: 5. CDR1 is SNHLY, CDR2 FYNNEI, per germline. The CDR3 loop is CASSTGQGIYGYTF. DNA of the CDR3: TGTGCCAGCAGTACGGGACAGGGAATCTATGGCTACACCTTC.

In its sample, this clone was seen a few times. V is TRBV2 and J is TRBJ2-3; D call uncertain. Germline V gene sequence: CDR1 SNHLY, CDR2 FYNNEI. This CDR3 contains 14 residues. Trimming shortened V by 7 bases and J by 0 bases, and 11 bases separated the two germline ends. CDR3 region: CASTSLLSTDTQYF. Written as DNA, the CDR3 is TGTGCCAGCACATCTCTACTTAGCACAGATACGCAGTATTTT.

The chain couples TRBV30 to TRBJ2-7, with TRBD1 identical over 10 bases. The germline V gene has CDR1 GTSNPN and CDR2 SVGIG (reference sequence). The CDR3 consists of 12 residues. The J segment lost 2 bases and the V segment lost 5 bases, leaving 0 bases of the junction unmatched. CDR3 sequence reads: CAWGQGAYEQYF. CDR3 in DNA: TGTGCCTGGGGACAGGGGGCCTACGAGCAGTACTTC. The full variable domain, in which reference TRBV30 and TRBJ2-7 provide the parts outside the CDR3, is SQTIHQWPATLVQPVGSPLSLECTVEGTSNPNLYWYRQAAGRGLQLLFYSVGIGQISSEVPQNLSASRPQDRQFILSSKKLLLSDSGFYLCAWGQGAYEQYFGPGTRLTVT.

This clone was counted a few times. The chain recombines TRBV30 with TRBJ2-7; no clear D. CDR3 length equals 12 residues. V lost 5 bases to trimming and J lost 1 base, with 9 bases between them. Germline CDR1 reads GTSNPN; CDR2 reads SVGIG (reference sequence). The CDR3, as DNA: TGTGCCTGGGCGTATAATTCCTACGAGCAGTACTTC. Its protein product is CAWAYNSYEQYF.

The chain uses TRBV7-9 and TRBJ1-6; D unclear. Germline CDR1 is SEHNR and CDR2 is FQNEAQ (reference sequence). This CDR3 is 15 amino acids long. V was trimmed by 3 bases and J by 2 bases, leaving 8 bases between them. CDR3 in DNA: TGTGCCAGCAGCTTCCGAGACACCTATAATTCACCCCTCCACTTT. It yields the protein CASSFRDTYNSPLHF. The full variable domain, in which reference TRBV7-9 and TRBJ1-6 provide the parts outside the CDR3, is DTGVSQNPRHKITKRGQNVTFRCDPISEHNRLYWYRQTLGQGPEFLTYFQNEAQLEKSRLLSDRFSAERPKGSFSTLEIQRTEQGDSAMYLCASSFRDTYNSPLHFGNGTRLTVT.

This chain connects TRBV9 to TRBJ2-3; 11 nucleotides line up with TRBD2. With V trimmed by 7 bases and J by 0 bases, 7 bases remained unmatched. The CDR3 sequence is 16 residues long. The germline CDR1 and CDR2 sequences are SGDLS and YYNGEE. The CDR3 nucleotides read TGTGCCAGCCACACTAGCGGGGGAGCTAGCACAGATACGCAGTATTTT. It is translated as CASHTSGGASTDTQYF. The full variable domain, its missing parts supplied by reference TRBV9 and TRBJ2-3, is DSGVTQTPKHLITATGQRVTLRCSPRSGDLSVYWYQQSLDQGLQFLIQYYNGEERAKGNILERFSAQQFPDLHSELNLSSLELGDSALYFCASHTSGGASTDTQYFGPGTRLTVL.

The rearrangement links TRBV14 to TRBJ2-7, with D perhaps matching TRBD2 (5 bases). CDR1 is SGHDN, CDR2 FVKESK, per germline. This CDR3 has 13 amino acids. Trimming removed 2 bases at V and 7 bases at J, with 12 bases between. DNA of the CDR3: TGTGCCAGCAGCCAACGGGGATCGGCGGAGCAGTACTTC. Translated: CASSQRGSAEQYF.